This T cell receptor (beta chain) was observed in a study of T cell responses to AZD1222 COVID-19 vaccine. Study background: The analysis combined second doses at about 4 or about 12 weeks.

The junction had 3 bases not matched to a gene; V was cut back by 1 base and J by 7 bases. The CDR3 spans 14 residues. The germline V gene encodes CDR1 SEHNR and CDR2 FQNEAQ (reference sequence). Clones were sequenced by immunoSEQ multiplex PCR, and TCRdb holds only the in-frame ones, with some missing. Of about 57,000 clones in the sample, approximately 86% were seen once. This receptor was identified in an adult in good health. Sequences were derived from peripheral blood, sampled on day 0 of AZD1222 vaccination. The chain couples TRBV7-9 to TRBJ2-1; 8 bases are a match to TRBD2. The CDR3 here is CASSLVASGNEQFF. The CDR3 coding sequence is TGTGCCAGCAGCTTAGTGGCTAGCGGGAATGAGCAGTTCTTC.